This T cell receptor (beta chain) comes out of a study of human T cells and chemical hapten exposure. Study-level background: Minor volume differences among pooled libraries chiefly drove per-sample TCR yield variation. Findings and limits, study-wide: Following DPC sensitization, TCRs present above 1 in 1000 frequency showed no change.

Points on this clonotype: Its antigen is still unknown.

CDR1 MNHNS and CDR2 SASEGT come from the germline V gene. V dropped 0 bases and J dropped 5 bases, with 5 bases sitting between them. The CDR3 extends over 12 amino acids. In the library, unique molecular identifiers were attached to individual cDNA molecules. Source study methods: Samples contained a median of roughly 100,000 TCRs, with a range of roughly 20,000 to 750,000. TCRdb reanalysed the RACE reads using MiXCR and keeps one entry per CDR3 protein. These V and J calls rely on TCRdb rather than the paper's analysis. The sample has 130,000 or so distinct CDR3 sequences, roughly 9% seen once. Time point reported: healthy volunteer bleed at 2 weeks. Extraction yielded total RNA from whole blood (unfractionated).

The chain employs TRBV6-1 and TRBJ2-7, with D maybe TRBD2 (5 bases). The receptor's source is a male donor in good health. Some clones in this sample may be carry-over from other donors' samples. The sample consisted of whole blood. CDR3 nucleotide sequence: TGTGCCAGCAGTGAAGCGCGGGACGAGCAGTACTTC. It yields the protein CASSEARDEQYF.